The 19 T cell receptor beta chains listed next were all sequenced from one sample in a study of cytomegalovirus exposure and HLA in healthy donors. The PCR made use of 60 Vbeta and 13 Jbeta primers. Only in-frame clones appear in the TCRdb table, and some are missing; sequencing was by immunoSEQ multiplex PCR. The data hold around 130,000 clones, with over 70% observed a single time. Sequenced material: PBMCs. Receptors were obtained from a woman in her thirties or forties in good health and CMV-seropositive.

The gene calls are TRBV5-1 and TRBJ1-4; D possibly corresponds to TRBD1 (6 bases). Deletions cut 4 bases from V and 4 bases from J, with 11 bases between. The CDR3 runs 14 residues. The germline CDR1 and CDR2 sequences are SGHRS and YFSETQ. CDR3 residues: CASSAGTSNEKLFF. The CDR3 DNA is TGCGCCAGCAGCGCAGGGACAAGTAATGAAAAACTGTTTTTT. The full variable domain, with the rest looked up from reference TRBV5-1 and TRBJ1-4, is KAGVTQTPRYLIKTRGQQVTLSCSPISGHRSVSWYQQTPGQGLQFLFEYFSETQRNKGNFPGRFSGRQFSNSRSEMNVSTLELGDSALYLCASSAGTSNEKLFFGSGTQLSVL.

The J gene is TRBJ1-2, the V gene TRBV28; D is possibly TRBD1 (5 bases). The germline V gene has CDR1 MDHEN and CDR2 SYDVKM. There are 14 residues in the CDR3. V lost 6 bases to trimming and J lost 7 bases, with 18 bases between them. This CDR3 is CASSYPSQGGGYTF. The CDR3, as DNA: TGTGCCAGCAGCTACCCCAGTCAGGGTGGTGGCTACACCTTC.

This clone was detected a few times. This sequence joins TRBV5-7 and TRBJ2-5; 12 positions agree with TRBD2. TRBV5-7 is labeled an ORF, and its function is uncertain. The CDR3 covers 15 residues. Losses at the gene ends were 5 bases for V and 5 bases for J; bases not matched to a gene: 7. The CDR3 DNA sequence: TGTGCCAGCAGTCTGGCTAGCGGGAGGGAGGAGACCCAGTACTTC. The encoded protein is CASSLASGREETQYF.

This clone was picked up one time. The CDR3 loop reads CASRSGQGSQPQHF. The CDR3 coding sequence is TGTGCCAGTAGATCGGGACAGGGAAGTCAGCCCCAGCATTTT. This chain connects TRBV19 to TRBJ1-5; 9 bases are a match to TRBD1. The V and J ends lost 6 bases and 6 bases, in that order; junction bases with no gene match: 6. The CDR3 has 14 amino acids. The germline CDR1 and CDR2 sequences are LNHDA and SQIVND (reference sequence).

This chain links TRBV9 with TRBJ1-6; D is unresolved. The CDR3 runs to 18 residues. Deletions cut 0 bases from V and 6 bases from J, with 19 bases between. Germline-derived CDR1 and CDR2 are SGDLS and YYNGEE. This chain's CDR3 is CASSVGGPGGFLNSPLHF. The CDR3 DNA reads as TGTGCCAGCAGCGTAGGAGGTCCGGGCGGGTTCCTTAATTCACCCCTCCACTTT.

The chain combines TRBV6-6 with TRBJ2-2; 7 bases are a match to TRBD1. The CDR3 loop spans 16 amino acids. Trimming removed 2 bases from V and 0 bases from J; junction bases left unmatched: 3. Germline CDR1 is MNHNY and CDR2 is SVGAGI (reference sequence). CDR3: CASSYQGQANTGELFF. In DNA, the CDR3 is TGTGCCAGCAGTTACCAAGGACAGGCGAACACCGGGGAGCTGTTTTTT.

The chain combines TRBV6-1 with TRBJ1-1; D uncertain. Trimming removed 7 bases from V and 3 bases from J, with 12 bases in between. The CDR3 extends over 13 amino acids. Germline V gene data show CDR1 as MNHNS and CDR2 as SASEGT. CDR3 amino acids: CASTRLRYTEAFF. The CDR3 DNA is TGTGCCAGCACCAGACTGCGGTACACTGAAGCTTTCTTT.

This chain uses TRBV10-3 with TRBJ2-7, with 7 positions matching TRBD1. Germline trimming cut 2 bases from V and 1 base from J; bases unmatched to any gene: 2. Germline CDR1 is ENHRY and CDR2 is SYGVKD. The CDR3 totals 14 residues. CDR3 bases: TGTGCCATCAGTGAGAGACAGGGTTCCTACGAGCAGTACTTC. This encodes CAISERQGSYEQYF.

This clone has only a few counts. V gene TRBV6-6 combines with J gene TRBJ2-1; a possible D gene is TRBD2 (6 bases). Germline CDR1 MNHNY, CDR2 SVGAGI (reference sequence). V lost 0 bases to trimming and J lost 5 bases, with 11 bases between them. The CDR3 loop spans 15 amino acids. CDR3 in amino acids: CASSYSGGDHNEQFF. Written as DNA, the CDR3 is TGTGCCAGCAGTTACTCCGGGGGAGACCACAATGAGCAGTTCTTC.

The gene calls are TRBV11-3 and TRBJ1-1; 7 positions agree with TRBD1. Unmatched junction bases numbered 5, after V lost 5 bases and J lost 2 bases. CDR3 length equals 14 residues. Germline-derived CDR1 and CDR2 are SGHNT and YENEEA. The CDR3 DNA is TGTGCCAGCAGCGAAAGACAGGGTAACACTGAAGCTTTCTTT. Its translation: CASSERQGNTEAFF.

The chain uses TRBV6-5 and TRBJ1-6, with TRBD1 identical over 10 bases. The ends lost 7 bases at V and 8 bases at J; junction bases unmatched: 5. The CDR3 contains 14 residues. Germline V gene lookup returns CDR1 MNHEY and CDR2 SVGAGI. This CDR3 reads CASKPGQGHSPLHF. CDR3 nucleotide sequence: TGTGCCAGCAAACCGGGACAGGGGCATTCACCCCTCCACTTT.

On this clone: At one of its ends the junction is not consistent with the germline gene, which may arise from a read error. This chain uses TRBV28 with TRBJ1-2; D uncertain. Germline V CDR1 and CDR2: MDHEN, SYDVKM. The CDR3 loop spans 13 amino acids. The CDR3 bases are TGCTGTACGACTCCGCCTTCGCCCTATGGCTACACCTTC. This codes for CCTTPPSPYGYTF.

The CDR3 protein is CASSIITAGGMDYEQYF. DNA of the CDR3: TGTGCCAGTAGTATAATAACAGCGGGAGGGATGGACTACGAGCAGTACTTC. The rearrangement joins TRBV19 to TRBJ2-7; 10 bases match TRBD2. The CDR3 length is 17 residues. With V trimmed by 2 bases and J by 3 bases, 10 bases remained unmatched. CDR1 is LNHDA and CDR2 is SQIVND in the germline V gene (reference sequence). Full variable domain (rest looked up from reference TRBV19 and TRBJ2-7): DGGITQSPKYLFRKEGQNVTLSCEQNLNHDAMYWYRQDPGQGLRLIYYSQIVNDFQKGDIAEGYSVSREKKESFPLTVTSAQKNPTAFYLCASSIITAGGMDYEQYFGPGTRLTVT.

This chain joins TRBV30 and TRBJ1-3; D call uncertain. Trimming took off 0 bases at V and 0 bases at J, with 9 bases between the two ends. This CDR3 is 15 amino acids long. In germline, CDR1 is GTSNPN, CDR2 SVGIG (reference sequence). The CDR3 is CAWSVLGGSGNTIYF. The CDR3 DNA is TGTGCCTGGAGTGTACTGGGAGGCTCTGGAAACACCATATATTTT.

The chain carries TRBV7-3 and TRBJ2-2, with a possible D match to TRBD1 (6 bases). This CDR3 spans 15 amino acids. In germline, CDR1 is SGHTA, CDR2 FQGTGA. V lost 6 bases and J 2 bases, leaving 13 bases between the germline ends. CDR3 protein: CASRLGAVNTGELFF. The CDR3 DNA is TGTGCCAGCAGACTGGGGGCGGTTAACACCGGGGAGCTGTTTTTT. The variable domain in full, with the rest retrieved from reference TRBV7-3 and TRBJ2-2, is GAGVSQTPSNKVTEKGKYVELRCDPISGHTALYWYRQSLGQGPEFLIYFQGTGAADDSGLPNDRFFAVRPEGSVSTLKIQRTERGDSAVYLCASRLGAVNTGELFFGEGSRLTVL.

The chain joins TRBV7-2 to TRBJ2-3, with TRBD2 matching 12 bases. V dropped 5 bases and J dropped 4; count of bases not matched to a gene: 4. Germline V lookup: CDR1 SGHTA, CDR2 FQGNSA. The CDR3 is 15 residues long. The CDR3: CASSHRTSGADTQYF. The CDR3 bases are TGTGCCAGCAGCCACCGGACTAGCGGGGCAGATACGCAGTATTTT.

This chain uses TRBV5-4 with TRBJ1-1; D might be TRBD1 (5 bases). Germline loops: CDR1 SGHNT, CDR2 YYREEE (reference sequence). There are 14 residues in the CDR3. Deletions cut 0 bases from V and 3 bases from J, with 9 bases between. The CDR3 spells CASSLGRDDTEAFF. The CDR3 DNA sequence: TGTGCCAGCAGCTTGGGGAGGGACGACACTGAAGCTTTCTTT. The full variable domain, with the rest looked up from reference TRBV5-4 and TRBJ1-1, is ETGVTQSPTHLIKTRGQQVTLRCSSQSGHNTVSWYQQALGQGPQFIFQYYREEENGRGNFPPRFSGLQFPNYSSELNVNALELDDSALYLCASSLGRDDTEAFFGQGTRLTVV.

The rearrangement links TRBV5-1 to TRBJ1-1; the D gene is possibly TRBD1 (6 bases). The CDR3 runs to 14 residues. Trimming removed 6 bases at V and 6 bases at J, with 18 bases between. Germline CDR1 reads SGHRS; CDR2 reads YFSETQ. CDR3 sequence reads: CASTVGGTIAEAFF. The CDR3 DNA follows: TGCGCCAGCACCGTAGGGGGTACGATCGCTGAAGCTTTCTTT.

As DNA, the CDR3 is TGTGCCAGCAGCCCCGGACAGGGGGTCCAGCAGTACTTC. Translation gives CASSPGQGVQQYF. The rearrangement links TRBV7-2 to TRBJ2-7; 10 positions agree with TRBD1. The germline V gene has CDR1 SGHTA and CDR2 FQGNSA. This CDR3 is 13 amino acids long. Losses at the gene ends were 5 bases for V and 8 bases for J; bases not matched to a gene: 6.